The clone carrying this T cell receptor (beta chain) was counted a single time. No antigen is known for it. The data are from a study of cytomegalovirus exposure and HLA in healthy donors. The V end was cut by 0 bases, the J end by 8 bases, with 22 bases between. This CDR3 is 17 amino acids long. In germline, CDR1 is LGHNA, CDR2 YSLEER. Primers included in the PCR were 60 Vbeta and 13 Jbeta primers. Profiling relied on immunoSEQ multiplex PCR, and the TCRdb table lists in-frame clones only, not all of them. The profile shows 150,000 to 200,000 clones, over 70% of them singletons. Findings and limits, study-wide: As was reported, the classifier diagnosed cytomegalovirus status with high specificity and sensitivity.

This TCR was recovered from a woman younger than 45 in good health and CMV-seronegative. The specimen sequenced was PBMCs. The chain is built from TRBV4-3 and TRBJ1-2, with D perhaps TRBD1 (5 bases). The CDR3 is CASSQESGRAPREGYTF. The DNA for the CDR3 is TGCGCCAGCAGCCAAGAATCGGGTCGGGCCCCCAGGGAAGGCTACACCTTC.